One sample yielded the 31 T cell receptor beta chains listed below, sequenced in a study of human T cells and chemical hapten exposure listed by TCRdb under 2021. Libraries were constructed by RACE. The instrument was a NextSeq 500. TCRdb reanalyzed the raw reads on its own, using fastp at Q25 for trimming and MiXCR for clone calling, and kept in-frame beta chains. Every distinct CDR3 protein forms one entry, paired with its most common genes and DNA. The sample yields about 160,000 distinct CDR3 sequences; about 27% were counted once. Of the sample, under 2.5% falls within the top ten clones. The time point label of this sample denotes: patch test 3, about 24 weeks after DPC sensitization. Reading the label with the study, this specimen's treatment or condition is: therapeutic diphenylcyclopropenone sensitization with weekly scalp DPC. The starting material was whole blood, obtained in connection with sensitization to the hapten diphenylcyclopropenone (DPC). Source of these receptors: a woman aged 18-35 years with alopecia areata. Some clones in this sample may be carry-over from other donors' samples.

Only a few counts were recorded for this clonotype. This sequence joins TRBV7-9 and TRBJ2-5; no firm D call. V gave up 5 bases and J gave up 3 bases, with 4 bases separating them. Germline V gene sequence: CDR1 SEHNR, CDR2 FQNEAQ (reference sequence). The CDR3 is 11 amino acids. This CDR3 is CASSSKETQYF. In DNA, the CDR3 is TGTGCCAGCAGCAGTAAAGAGACCCAGTACTTC. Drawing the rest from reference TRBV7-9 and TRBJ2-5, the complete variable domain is DTGVSQNPRHKITKRGQNVTFRCDPISEHNRLYWYRQTLGQGPEFLTYFQNEAQLEKSRLLSDRFSAERPKGSFSTLEIQRTEQGDSAMYLCASSSKETQYFGPGTRLLVL.

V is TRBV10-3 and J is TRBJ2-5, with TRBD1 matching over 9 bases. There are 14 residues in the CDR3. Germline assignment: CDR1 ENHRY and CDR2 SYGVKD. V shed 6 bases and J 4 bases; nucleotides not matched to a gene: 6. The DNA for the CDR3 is TGTGCCATCAGGTCGGACAGGGGAGGAGAGACCCAGTACTTC. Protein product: CAIRSDRGGETQYF.

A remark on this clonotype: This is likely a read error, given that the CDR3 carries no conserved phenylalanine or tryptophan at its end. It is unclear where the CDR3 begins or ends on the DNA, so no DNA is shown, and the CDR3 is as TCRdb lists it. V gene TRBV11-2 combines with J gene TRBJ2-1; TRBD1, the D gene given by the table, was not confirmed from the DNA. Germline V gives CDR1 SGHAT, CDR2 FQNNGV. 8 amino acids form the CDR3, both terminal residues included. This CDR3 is CASSGASS.

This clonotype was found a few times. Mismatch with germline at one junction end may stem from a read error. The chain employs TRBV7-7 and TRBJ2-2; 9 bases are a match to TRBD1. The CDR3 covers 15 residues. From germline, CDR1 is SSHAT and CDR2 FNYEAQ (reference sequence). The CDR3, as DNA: TGTGCTAGCAGCCCCCGCGGGACAGGGCGCGGGGAGCTGTTTTTT. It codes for CASSPRGTGRGELFF.

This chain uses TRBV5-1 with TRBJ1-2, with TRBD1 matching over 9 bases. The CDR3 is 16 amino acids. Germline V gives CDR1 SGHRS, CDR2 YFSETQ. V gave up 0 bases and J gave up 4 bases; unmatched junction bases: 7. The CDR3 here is CASSLAPPGQGYGYTF. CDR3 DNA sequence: TGCGCCAGCAGCTTGGCGCCACCGGGACAGGGCTATGGCTACACCTTC. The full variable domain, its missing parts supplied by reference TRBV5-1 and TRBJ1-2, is KAGVTQTPRYLIKTRGQQVTLSCSPISGHRSVSWYQQTPGQGLQFLFEYFSETQRNKGNFPGRFSGRQFSNSRSEMNVSTLELGDSALYLCASSLAPPGQGYGYTFGSGTRLTVV.

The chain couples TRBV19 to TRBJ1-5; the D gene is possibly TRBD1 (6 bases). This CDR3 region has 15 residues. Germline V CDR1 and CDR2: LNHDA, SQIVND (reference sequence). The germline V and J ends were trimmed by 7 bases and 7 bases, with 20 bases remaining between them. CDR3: CASKGRTGLVQPQHF. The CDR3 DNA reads TGTGCCAGTAAGGGGCGAACAGGGCTGGTGCAGCCCCAGCATTTT.

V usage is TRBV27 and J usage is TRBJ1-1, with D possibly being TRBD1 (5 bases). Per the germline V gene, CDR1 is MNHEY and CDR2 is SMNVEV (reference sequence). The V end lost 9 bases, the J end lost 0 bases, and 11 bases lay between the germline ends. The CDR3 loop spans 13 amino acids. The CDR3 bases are TGTGCCAGTTATCGGGGGTTGAACACTGAAGCTTTCTTT. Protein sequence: CASYRGLNTEAFF.

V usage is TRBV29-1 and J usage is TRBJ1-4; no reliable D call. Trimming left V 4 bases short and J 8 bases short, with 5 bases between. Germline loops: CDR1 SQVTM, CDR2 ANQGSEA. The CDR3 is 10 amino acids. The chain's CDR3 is CSVGGEKLFF. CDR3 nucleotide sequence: TGCAGCGTTGGTGGGGAAAAACTGTTTTTT.

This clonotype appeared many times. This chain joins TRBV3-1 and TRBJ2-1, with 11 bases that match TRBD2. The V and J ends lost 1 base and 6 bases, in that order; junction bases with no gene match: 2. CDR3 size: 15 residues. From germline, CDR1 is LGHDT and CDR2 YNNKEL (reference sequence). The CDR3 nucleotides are TGTGCCAGCAGCCAAGTTAGCGGGAGGGCCAATGAGCAGTTCTTC. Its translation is CASSQVSGRANEQFF.

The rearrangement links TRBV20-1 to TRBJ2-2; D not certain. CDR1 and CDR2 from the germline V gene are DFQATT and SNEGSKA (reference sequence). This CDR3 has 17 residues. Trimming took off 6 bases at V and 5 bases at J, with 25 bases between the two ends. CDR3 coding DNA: TGCAGTGCCATCCGGAGTACTTCTAGACTGGGGACCGGGGAGCTGTTTTTT. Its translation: CSAIRSTSRLGTGELFF.

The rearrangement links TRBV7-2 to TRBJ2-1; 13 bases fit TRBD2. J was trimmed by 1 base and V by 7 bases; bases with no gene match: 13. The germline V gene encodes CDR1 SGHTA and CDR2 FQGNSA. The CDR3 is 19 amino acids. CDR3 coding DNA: TGTGCCAGCACAGACCACGGACTAGCGGGAGTGAAGTCCTACAATGAGCAGTTCTTC. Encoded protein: CASTDHGLAGVKSYNEQFF.

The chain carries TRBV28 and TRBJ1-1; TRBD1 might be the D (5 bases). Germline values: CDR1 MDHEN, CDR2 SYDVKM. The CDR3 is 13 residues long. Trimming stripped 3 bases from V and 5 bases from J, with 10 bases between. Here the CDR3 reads CASSLGHVTEAFF. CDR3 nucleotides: TGTGCCAGCAGTTTGGGGCACGTAACTGAAGCTTTCTTT. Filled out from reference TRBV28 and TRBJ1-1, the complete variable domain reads DVKVTQSSRYLVKRTGEKVFLECVQDMDHENMFWYRQDPGLGLRLIYFSYDVKMKEKGDIPEGYSVSREKKERFSLILESASTNQTSMYLCASSLGHVTEAFFGQGTRLTVV.

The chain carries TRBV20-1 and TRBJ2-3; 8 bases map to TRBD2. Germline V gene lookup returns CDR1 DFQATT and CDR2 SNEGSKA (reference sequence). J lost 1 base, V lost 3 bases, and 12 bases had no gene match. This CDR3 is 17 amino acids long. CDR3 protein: CSASRTSPLGGTDTQYF. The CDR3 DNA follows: TGCAGTGCTAGCCGGACTAGCCCCCTGGGTGGCACAGATACGCAGTATTTT.

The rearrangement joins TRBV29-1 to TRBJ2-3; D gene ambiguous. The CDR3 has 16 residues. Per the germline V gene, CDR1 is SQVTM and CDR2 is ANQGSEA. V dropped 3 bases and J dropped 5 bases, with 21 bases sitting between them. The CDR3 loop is CSVDNPVGPSGDTQYF. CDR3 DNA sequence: TGCAGCGTTGACAACCCCGTGGGCCCGTCGGGAGATACGCAGTATTTT.

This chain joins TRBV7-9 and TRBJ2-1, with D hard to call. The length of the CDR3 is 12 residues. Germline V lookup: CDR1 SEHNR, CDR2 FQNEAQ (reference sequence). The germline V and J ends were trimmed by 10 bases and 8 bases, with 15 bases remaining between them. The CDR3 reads CATLLSDDEQFF. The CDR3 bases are TGTGCCACCCTATTGAGTGACGATGAGCAGTTCTTC.

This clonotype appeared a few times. The CDR3 protein is CASSKDRDGQPQHF. CDR3 DNA sequence: TGTGCCAGCAGCAAAGACAGGGACGGCCAGCCCCAGCATTTT. J is TRBJ1-5 and V is TRBV7-9, with 7 bases identical to TRBD1. Trimming at V came to 5 bases and at J to 7 bases, leaving 8 bases not matched to a gene. Looked up from germline, CDR1 is SEHNR and CDR2 is FQNEAQ (reference sequence). The CDR3 extends over 14 amino acids.

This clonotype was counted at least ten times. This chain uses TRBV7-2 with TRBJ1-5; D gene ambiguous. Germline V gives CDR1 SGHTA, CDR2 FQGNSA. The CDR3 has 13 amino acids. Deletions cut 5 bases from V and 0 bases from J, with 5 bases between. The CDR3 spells CASSLNSNQPQHF. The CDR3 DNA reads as TGTGCCAGCAGCCTCAATAGCAATCAGCCCCAGCATTTT.

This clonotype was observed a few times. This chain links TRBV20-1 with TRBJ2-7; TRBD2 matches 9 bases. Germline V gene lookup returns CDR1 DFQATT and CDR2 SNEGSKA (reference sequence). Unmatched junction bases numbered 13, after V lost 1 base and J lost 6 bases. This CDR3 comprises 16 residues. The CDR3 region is CSARVVKEREAVEQYF. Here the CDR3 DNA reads TGCAGTGCTAGAGTAGTAAAGGAGCGGGAGGCAGTCGAGCAGTACTTC.

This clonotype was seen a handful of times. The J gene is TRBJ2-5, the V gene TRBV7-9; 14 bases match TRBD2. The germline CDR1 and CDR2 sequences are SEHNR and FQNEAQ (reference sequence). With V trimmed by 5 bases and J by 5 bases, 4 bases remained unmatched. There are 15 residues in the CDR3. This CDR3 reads CASSERTSGRETQYF. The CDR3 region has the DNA TGTGCCAGCAGCGAACGGACTAGCGGGAGGGAGACCCAGTACTTC. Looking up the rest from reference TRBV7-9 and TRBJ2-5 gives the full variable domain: DTGVSQNPRHKITKRGQNVTFRCDPISEHNRLYWYRQTLGQGPEFLTYFQNEAQLEKSRLLSDRFSAERPKGSFSTLEIQRTEQGDSAMYLCASSERTSGRETQYFGPGTRLLVL.

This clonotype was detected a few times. The CDR3 loop reads CASSSDRGETQYF. CDR3 nucleotides: TGTGCCAGCAGCTCGGACAGGGGAGAGACCCAGTACTTC. The chain employs TRBV11-3 and TRBJ2-5; TRBD1 matches 9 bases. Trimming at V came to 4 bases and at J to 4 bases, leaving 1 base not matched to a gene. Germline V lookup: CDR1 SGHNT, CDR2 YENEEA. The CDR3 is 13 amino acids.

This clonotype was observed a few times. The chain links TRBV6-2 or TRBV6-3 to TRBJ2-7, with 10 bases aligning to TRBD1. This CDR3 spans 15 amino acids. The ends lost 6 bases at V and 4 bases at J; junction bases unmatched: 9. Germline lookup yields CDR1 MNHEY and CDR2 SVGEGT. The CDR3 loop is CASRDGTGAKYEQYF. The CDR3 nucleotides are TGTGCCAGCAGAGATGGGACAGGGGCTAAGTACGAGCAGTACTTC.

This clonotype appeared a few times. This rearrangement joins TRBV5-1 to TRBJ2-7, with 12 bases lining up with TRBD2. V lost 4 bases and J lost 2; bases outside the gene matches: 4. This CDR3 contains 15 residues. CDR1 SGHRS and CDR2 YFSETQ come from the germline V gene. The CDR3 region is CASSARTSGTYEQYF. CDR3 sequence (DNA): TGCGCCAGCAGCGCCCGGACTAGCGGGACCTACGAGCAGTACTTC.

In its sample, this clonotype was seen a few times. DNA of the CDR3: TGTGCCAGCAGCTTAAGACCAACCGGGGAGCTGTTTTTT. Its translation: CASSLRPTGELFF. This rearrangement joins TRBV7-2 to TRBJ2-2; D remains ambiguous. The V end lost 2 bases, the J end lost 5 bases, and 6 bases lay between the germline ends. The germline gives CDR1 SGHTA, CDR2 FQGNSA. This CDR3 contains 13 residues.

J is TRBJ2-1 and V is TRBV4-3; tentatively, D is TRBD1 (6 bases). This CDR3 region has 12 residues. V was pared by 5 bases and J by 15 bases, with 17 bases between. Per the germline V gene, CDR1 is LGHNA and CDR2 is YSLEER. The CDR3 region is CASSETTGIRFF. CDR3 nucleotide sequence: TGCGCCAGCAGCGAAACTACAGGGATTCGGTTCTTC.

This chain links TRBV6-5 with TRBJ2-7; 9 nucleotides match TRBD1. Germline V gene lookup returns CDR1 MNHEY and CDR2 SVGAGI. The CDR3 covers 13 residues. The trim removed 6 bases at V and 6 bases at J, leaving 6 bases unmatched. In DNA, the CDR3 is TGTGCCAGCAGGGGACAGGGTAGGGGCGAGCAGTACTTC. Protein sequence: CASRGQGRGEQYF.

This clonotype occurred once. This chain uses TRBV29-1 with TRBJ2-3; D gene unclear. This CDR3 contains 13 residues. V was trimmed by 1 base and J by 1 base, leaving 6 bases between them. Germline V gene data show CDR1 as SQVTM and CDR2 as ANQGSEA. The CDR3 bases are TGCAGCGTTGAAGCACAAGGCACAGATACGCAGTATTTT. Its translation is CSVEAQGTDTQYF.

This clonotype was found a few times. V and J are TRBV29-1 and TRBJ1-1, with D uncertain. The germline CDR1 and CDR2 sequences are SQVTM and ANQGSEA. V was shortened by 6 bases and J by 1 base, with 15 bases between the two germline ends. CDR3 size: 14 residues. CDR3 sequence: CSVKREGRNTEAFF. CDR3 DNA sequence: TGCAGCGTCAAAAGGGAGGGTCGGAACACTGAAGCTTTCTTT.

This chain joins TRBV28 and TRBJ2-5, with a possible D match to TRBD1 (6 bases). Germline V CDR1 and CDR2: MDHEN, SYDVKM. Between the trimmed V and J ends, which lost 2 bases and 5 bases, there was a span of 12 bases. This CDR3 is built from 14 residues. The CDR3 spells CASSLSWGPETQYF. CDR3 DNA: TGTGCCAGCAGTTTAAGTTGGGGGCCCGAGACCCAGTACTTC.

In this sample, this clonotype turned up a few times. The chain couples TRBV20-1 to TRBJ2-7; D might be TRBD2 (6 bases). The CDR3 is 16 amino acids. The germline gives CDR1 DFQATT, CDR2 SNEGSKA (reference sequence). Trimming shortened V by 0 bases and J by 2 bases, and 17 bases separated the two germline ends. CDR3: CSARDRWRDQTYEQYF. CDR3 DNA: TGCAGTGCTAGAGATAGGTGGCGGGACCAAACCTACGAGCAGTACTTC.

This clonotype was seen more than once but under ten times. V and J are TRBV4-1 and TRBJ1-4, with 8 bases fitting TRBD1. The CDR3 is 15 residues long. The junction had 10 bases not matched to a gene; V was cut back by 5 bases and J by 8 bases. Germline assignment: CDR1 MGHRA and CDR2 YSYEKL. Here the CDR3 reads CASSSTGGPREKLFF. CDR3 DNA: TGCGCCAGCAGCTCTACAGGGGGTCCGCGGGAAAAACTGTTTTTT.

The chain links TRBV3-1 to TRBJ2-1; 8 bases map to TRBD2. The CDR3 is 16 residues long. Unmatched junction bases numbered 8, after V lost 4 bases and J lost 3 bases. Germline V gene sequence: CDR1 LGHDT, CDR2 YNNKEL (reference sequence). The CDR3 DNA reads TGTGCCAGCAGCCCTCCGGGGGGGAGGTTCTACAATGAGCAGTTCTTC. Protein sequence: CASSPPGGRFYNEQFF.